Listed below are T cell receptor beta chains from one sample, sequenced in a study of blood T cell repertoires in COVID-19. TCRdb keeps only in-frame clones here, not all; method: immunoSEQ multiplex PCR. The table lists 200,000 to 300,000 clones, 88% of them singletons, with 6.3% in the top ten. Source material: peripheral blood. The receptors here all came from a woman in her twenties or thirties with COVID-19, enrolled during active disease. Both conserved end residues are part of each CDR3. Each record gives: J gene, D gene, V gene, clone size, CDR3 protein, CDR3 DNA. The D gene is left open where the match is weak. Clone size, where shown, is once, few, many, or a class for clones that have expanded.

>TRBJ2-1|-|TRBV29-1|-
CSVGAFGEQFF
TGCAGCGTTGGTGCTTTCGGTGAGCAGTTCTTC
>TRBJ1-6|TRBD1|TRBV5-8|-
CASSLGQGGSPLHF
TGTGCCAGCAGCTTGGGACAGGGTGGTTCACCCCTCCACTTT
>TRBJ2-2|-|TRBV5-1|few
CASLQGLEVGELFF
TGCGCCAGCCTTCAGGGGCTCGAGGTCGGGGAGCTGTTTTTT
>TRBJ2-1|-|TRBV27|-
CASSLRQGRVQFF
TGTGCCAGCAGTTTAAGGCAGGGGCGTGTGCAGTTCTTC
>TRBJ1-4|-|TRBV24-1|-
CATSDSDRFATNEKLFF
TGTGCCACCAGTGATTCCGACAGGTTTGCAACTAATGAAAAACTGTTTTTT
>TRBJ2-5|TRBD2|TRBV6-5|-
CASSPTSLQETQYF
TGTGCCAGCAGTCCGACTAGCCTCCAAGAGACCCAGTACTTC
>TRBJ1-2|-|TRBV15|-
CATSRPTLGAANYGYTF
TGTGCCACCAGCAGACCTACCCTAGGGGCGGCTAACTATGGCTACACCTTC
>TRBJ1-1|TRBD1|TRBV11-2|once
CASSWGQLEAFF
TGTGCCAGCAGCTGGGGACAGCTTGAAGCTTTCTTT
>TRBJ2-6|-|TRBV7-9|-
CASSYPEEPGANVLTF
TGTGCCAGCAGCTACCCGGAGGAACCTGGGGCCAACGTCCTGACTTTC
>TRBJ2-1|TRBD1|TRBV5-1|-
CASSLGQGGNEQFF
TGCGCCAGCAGCCTCGGACAGGGCGGCAATGAGCAGTTCTTC
>TRBJ2-3|-|TRBV20-1|few
CSAPRDTQYF
TGCAGTGCCCCACGGGATACGCAGTATTTT
>TRBJ2-3|-|TRBV10-1|-
CASSETGDTQYF
TGCGCCAGCAGTGAAACCGGGGATACGCAGTATTTT
>TRBJ2-2|-|TRBV4-3|-
CASSPWAPPEPGELFF
TGCGCCAGCAGCCCTTGGGCCCCTCCCGAGCCCGGGGAGCTGTTTTTT
>TRBJ1-1|-|TRBV19|-
CASSIDQLFWRTDGTEAFF
TGTGCCAGTAGTATAGATCAGCTTTTTTGGAGGACGGATGGAACTGAAGCTTTCTTT
>TRBJ2-1|TRBD2|TRBV4-1|once
CASSQPLAGLYEQFF
TGCGCCAGCAGCCAACCACTAGCGGGGTTGTATGAGCAGTTCTTC
>TRBJ1-1|-|TRBV10-3|-
CAISELGGAEAFF
TGTGCCATCAGTGAGTTGGGGGGAGCTGAAGCTTTCTTT
>TRBJ1-4|TRBD1|TRBV6-5|-
CASSFEQGAYEKLFF
TGTGCCAGCAGTTTCGAACAGGGGGCCTATGAAAAACTGTTTTTT
>TRBJ1-1|TRBD1|TRBV9|-
CASSVGAGGYTEAFF
TGTGCCAGCAGCGTAGGGGCAGGGGGCTACACTGAAGCTTTCTTT
>TRBJ2-1|TRBD1|TRBV6-2/TRBV6-3|-
CASSSGQFSYNEQFF
TGTGCCAGCAGTTCGGGACAGTTCTCCTACAATGAGCAGTTCTTC
>TRBJ1-2|-|TRBV28|few
CASSSSPPNYGYTF
TGTGCCAGCAGTTCCAGTCCCCCGAACTATGGCTACACCTTC
>TRBJ1-6|-|TRBV11-2|-
CASSTYQGNSPLHF
TGTGCCAGCAGCACATATCAGGGCAATTCACCCCTCCACTTT
>TRBJ2-5|-|TRBV9|-
CASSDGGLRETQYF
TGTGCCAGCAGCGACGGAGGGCTACGGGAGACCCAGTACTTC
>TRBJ2-5|-|TRBV11-2|once
CASSLGWQSETQYF
TGTGCCAGCAGCTTAGGTTGGCAATCCGAGACCCAGTACTTC
>TRBJ1-2|TRBD1|TRBV19|once
CASRKGADYGYTF
TGTGCCAGCCGTAAGGGGGCGGACTATGGCTACACCTTC
>TRBJ1-5|-|TRBV7-2|once
CASSLTGIRNQPQHF
TGTGCCAGCAGCCTAACAGGGATTCGCAATCAGCCCCAGCATTTT
>TRBJ2-3|TRBD1|TRBV19|-
CASSRTDRRQGIADTQYF
TGTGCCAGTAGTCGGACCGACCGCAGACAGGGGATCGCAGATACGCAGTATTTT
>TRBJ2-3|TRBD1|TRBV11-2|once
CASSISLGDRGYPQYF
TGTGCCAGCAGCATTTCCCTCGGGGACAGGGGGTATCCGCAGTATTTT
>TRBJ1-1|-|TRBV18|-
CASSLSSRDTEAFF
TGTGCCAGCTCTCTATCCAGCAGGGACACTGAAGCTTTCTTT
>TRBJ2-7|TRBD1|TRBV27|-
CASSFDRGGYEQYF
TGTGCCAGCAGTTTTGACAGGGGAGGATACGAGCAGTACTTC